What follows describes a single T cell receptor beta chain. Its antigen remains unidentified. The CDR3 consists of 12 residues. There is no recorded DNA. From germline, CDR1 is SGDLS and CDR2 YYNGEE. The data were taken from a study of synovial regulatory T cells in juvenile arthritis. Study observations and caveats: Synovial Tregs shared more CDR3 sequences with iaTregs than other blood Tregs. Largely private between patients, iaTreg TCR repertoires showed partial overlap with synovial Teff and blood CPL repertoires.

Sequenced by immunoSEQ multiplex PCR; TCRdb stores in-frame clones only, minus some. The repertoire table contains about 10,000 clones. This TCR came from a donor between 2 and 29 years old with juvenile idiopathic arthritis. Sequencing was carried out using Treg cells from blood. Subset indicated: remaining (HLA-DR-negative) circulating blood Treg cells. The rearrangement joins TRBV9 to TRBJ1-1. Here the CDR3 reads CASSEENTEAFF.